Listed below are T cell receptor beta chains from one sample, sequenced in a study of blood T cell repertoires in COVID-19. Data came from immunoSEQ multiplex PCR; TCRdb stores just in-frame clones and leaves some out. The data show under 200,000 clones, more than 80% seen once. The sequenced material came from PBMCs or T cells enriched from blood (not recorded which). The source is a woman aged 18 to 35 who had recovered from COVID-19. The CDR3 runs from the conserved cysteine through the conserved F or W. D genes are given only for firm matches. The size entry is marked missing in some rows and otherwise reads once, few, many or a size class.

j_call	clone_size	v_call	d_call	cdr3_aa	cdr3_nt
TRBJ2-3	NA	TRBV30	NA	CAWSTGLSTDTQYF	TGTGCCTGGAGTACAGGGTTGAGCACAGATACGCAGTATTTT
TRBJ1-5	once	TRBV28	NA	CASSWAGAQPQHF	TGTGCCAGCAGTTGGGCAGGGGCTCAGCCCCAGCATTTT
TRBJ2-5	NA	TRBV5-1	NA	CASSLGQGRETQYF	TGCGCCAGCAGCTTGGGGCAGGGTAGGGAGACCCAGTACTTC
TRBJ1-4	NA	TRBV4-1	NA	CASSQGRTLSGEKLFF	TGCGCCAGCAGCCAAGGTCGGACGCTGTCGGGGGAAAAACTGTTTTTT
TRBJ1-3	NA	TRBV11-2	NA	CASSLFGRASGNTIYF	TGTGCCAGCAGCCTATTTGGCAGGGCCTCTGGAAACACCATATATTTT
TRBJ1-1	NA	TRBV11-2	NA	CASSPTAGLNTEAFF	TGTGCCAGCAGCCCTACCGCAGGGCTGAACACTGAAGCTTTCTTT
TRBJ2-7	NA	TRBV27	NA	CASSLSTSGNEQYF	TGTGCCAGCAGTTTAAGCACGTCAGGGAATGAGCAGTACTTC
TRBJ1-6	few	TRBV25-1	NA	CASSGGFYNSPLHF	TGTGCCAGCAGCGGCGGCTTTTATAATTCACCCCTCCACTTT
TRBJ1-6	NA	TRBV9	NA	CASSVIGSPLHF	TGTGCCAGCAGCGTTATCGGTTCACCCCTCCACTTT
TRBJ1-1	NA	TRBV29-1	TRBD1	CSVRTGFTEAFF	TGCAGCGTCAGGACAGGGTTCACTGAAGCTTTCTTT
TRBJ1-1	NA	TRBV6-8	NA	CASSYQGKGGTEAFF	TGTGCCAGCAGTTACCAGGGGAAGGGAGGGACTGAAGCTTTCTTT
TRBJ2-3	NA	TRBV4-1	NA	CASSQQDTQYF	TGCGCCAGCAGCCAACAAGATACGCAGTATTTT
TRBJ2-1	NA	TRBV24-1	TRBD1	CATSDAGTGLNYNEQFF	TGTGCCACCAGTGATGCCGGGACAGGGTTGAACTACAATGAGCAGTTCTTC
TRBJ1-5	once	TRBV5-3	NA	CARRKDTVYRENQPQHF	TGTGCCAGAAGAAAAGACACCGTCTACAGGGAGAATCAGCCCCAGCATTTT
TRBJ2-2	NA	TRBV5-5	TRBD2	CASSALLLAGQNTGELFF	TGTGCCAGCAGCGCCCTATTACTAGCGGGGCAAAACACCGGGGAGCTGTTTTTT
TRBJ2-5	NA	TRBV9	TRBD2	CASSVGSGGQISQETQYF	TGTGCCAGCAGCGTAGGCAGCGGGGGGCAAATTAGTCAAGAGACCCAGTACTTC
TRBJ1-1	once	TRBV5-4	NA	CASSSIRGRTEAFF	TGTGCCAGCAGCTCGATTCGGGGGAGGACTGAAGCTTTCTTT
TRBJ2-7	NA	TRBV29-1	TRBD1	CSVAGGSYEQYF	TGCAGCGTCGCAGGGGGCTCATACGAGCAGTACTTC
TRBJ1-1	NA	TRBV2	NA	CASRNTGNTEAFF	TGTGCCAGCAGAAATACAGGGAACACTGAAGCTTTCTTT
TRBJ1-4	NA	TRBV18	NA	CASSLQGTATNEKLFF	TGTGCCAGCTCACTTCAGGGGACCGCAACTAATGAAAAACTGTTTTTT
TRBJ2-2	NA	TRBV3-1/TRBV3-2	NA	CASSPPGLAGAYGELFF	TGTGCCAGCAGCCCCCCGGGGCTGGCGGGGGCCTACGGGGAGCTGTTTTTT
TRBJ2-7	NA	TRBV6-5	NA	CASSKGPEGYEQYF	TGTGCCAGCAGTAAGGGGCCGGAAGGCTACGAGCAGTACTTC
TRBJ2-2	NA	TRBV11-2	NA	CASSIRSGVAGELFF	TGTGCCAGCAGCATAAGATCAGGGGTCGCCGGGGAGCTGTTTTTT
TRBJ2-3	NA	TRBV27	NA	CASGGGWRNTQYF	TGTGCCAGTGGGGGGGGCTGGAGAAATACGCAGTATTTT
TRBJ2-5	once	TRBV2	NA	CASFGAQETQYF	TGTGCCAGCTTTGGGGCCCAAGAGACCCAGTACTTC
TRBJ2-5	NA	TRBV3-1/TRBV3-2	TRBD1	CASSQWTGAGETQYF	TGTGCCAGCAGCCAATGGACAGGGGCAGGGGAGACCCAGTACTTC
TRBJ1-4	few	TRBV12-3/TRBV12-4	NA	CASSSLNEKLFF	TGTGCCAGCAGTTCCCTTAATGAAAAACTGTTTTTT
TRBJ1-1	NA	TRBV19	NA	CANKAWTGHTDTEAFF	TGTGCCAATAAAGCGTGGACGGGACACACGGACACTGAAGCTTTCTTT
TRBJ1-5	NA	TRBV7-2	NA	CASSLSDRFIGNQPQHF	TGTGCCAGCAGCTTATCGGACAGATTTATAGGCAATCAGCCCCAGCATTTT
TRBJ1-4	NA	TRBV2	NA	CASAVQGPYEKLFF	TGTGCCAGCGCAGTACAGGGTCCCTATGAAAAACTGTTTTTT
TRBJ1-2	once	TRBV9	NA	CASSVATGSTDDGYTF	TGTGCCAGCAGCGTAGCAACAGGGTCTACCGACGATGGCTACACCTTC
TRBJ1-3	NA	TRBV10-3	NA	CAISEWRVRERRENTIYF	TGTGCCATCAGTGAGTGGCGGGTCAGGGAACGGAGGGAAAACACCATATATTTT
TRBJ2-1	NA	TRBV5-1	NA	CASSFEGGEQFF	TGCGCCAGCAGCTTTGAAGGGGGTGAGCAGTTCTTC
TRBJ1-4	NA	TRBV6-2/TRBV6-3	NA	CASSYVVGGATNEKLFF	TGTGCCAGCAGTTACGTGGTAGGAGGGGCAACTAATGAAAAACTGTTTTTT
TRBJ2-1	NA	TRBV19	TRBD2	CASSIGLAGGRSSYNEQFF	TGTGCCAGTAGTATTGGACTAGCGGGGGGTCGGAGCTCCTACAATGAGCAGTTCTTC
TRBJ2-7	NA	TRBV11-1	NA	CASSLAIQGTPYEQYF	TGTGCCAGCAGCTTAGCGATTCAGGGGACCCCCTACGAGCAGTACTTC
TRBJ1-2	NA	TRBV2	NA	CASSLSRPSGVHYGYTF	TGTGCCAGCAGCCTCTCCCGCCCGTCAGGGGTTCACTATGGCTACACCTTC
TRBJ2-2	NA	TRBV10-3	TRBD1	CAISDGTGKGTGELFF	TGTGCCATCAGTGATGGGACAGGGAAGGGAACCGGGGAGCTGTTTTTT
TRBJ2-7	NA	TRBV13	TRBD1	CASSPRGDSYEQYF	TGTGCCAGCAGCCCCAGAGGGGACAGCTACGAGCAGTACTTC
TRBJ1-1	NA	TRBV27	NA	CASSHFVSAEAFF	TGTGCCAGCAGTCACTTCGTTTCGGCTGAAGCTTTCTTT
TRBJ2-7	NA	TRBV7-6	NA	CASSSSQPYEQYF	TGTGCCAGCAGCTCCTCACAGCCCTACGAGCAGTACTTC
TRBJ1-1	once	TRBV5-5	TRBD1	CASRNRDRGYDGTDTEAFF	TGTGCCAGCAGGAACCGGGACAGGGGATATGATGGAACGGACACTGAAGCTTTCTTT
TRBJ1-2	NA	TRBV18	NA	CASSPTDRVDYYGYTF	TGTGCCAGCTCGCCCACTGACAGAGTTGATTACTATGGCTACACCTTC
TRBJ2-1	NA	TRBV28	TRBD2	CASSMTSGGSYYNEQFF	TGTGCCAGCAGCATGACTAGCGGGGGGTCTTACTACAATGAGCAGTTCTTC
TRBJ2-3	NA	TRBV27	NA	CASSYSSTDTQYF	TGTGCCAGCAGTTATTCTAGCACAGATACGCAGTATTTT
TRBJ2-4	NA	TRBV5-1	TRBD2	CASSAGGGAKNIQYF	TGCGCCAGCAGCGCGGGGGGAGGGGCCAAAAACATTCAGTACTTC
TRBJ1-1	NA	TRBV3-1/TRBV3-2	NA	CASMEGGHTEAFF	TGTGCCAGCATGGAGGGCGGCCACACTGAAGCTTTCTTT
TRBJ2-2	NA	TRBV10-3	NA	CAIQEQGGTGELFF	TGTGCCATTCAGGAGCAGGGTGGCACCGGGGAGCTGTTTTTT
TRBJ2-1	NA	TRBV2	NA	CASSEPGEQFF	TGTGCCAGCAGTGAACCGGGAGAGCAGTTCTTC
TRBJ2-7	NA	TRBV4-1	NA	CASSQDSPHVSSYEQYF	TGCGCCAGCAGCCAAGATTCCCCTCATGTTAGCTCCTACGAGCAGTACTTC
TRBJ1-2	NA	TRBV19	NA	CASSRGLSNYGYTF	TGTGCCAGTAGCCGGGGTCTCTCTAACTATGGCTACACCTTC
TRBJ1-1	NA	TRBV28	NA	CASTRGTEAFF	TGTGCCAGCACTCGAGGCACTGAAGCTTTCTTT
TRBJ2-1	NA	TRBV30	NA	CAWHRGNPYNEQFF	TGTGCCTGGCATAGGGGGAACCCATACAATGAGCAGTTCTTC
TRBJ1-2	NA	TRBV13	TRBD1	CASSFGTGGGYTF	TGTGCCAGCAGCTTCGGGACAGGGGGTGGCTACACCTTC